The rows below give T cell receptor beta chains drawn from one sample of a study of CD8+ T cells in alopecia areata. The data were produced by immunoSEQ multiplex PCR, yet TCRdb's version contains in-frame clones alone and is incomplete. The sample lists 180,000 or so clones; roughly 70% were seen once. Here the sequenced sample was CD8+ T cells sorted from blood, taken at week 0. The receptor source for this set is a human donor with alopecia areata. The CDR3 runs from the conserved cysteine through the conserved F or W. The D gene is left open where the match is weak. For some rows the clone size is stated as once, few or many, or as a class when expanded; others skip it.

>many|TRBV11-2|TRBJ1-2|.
TGTGCCAGCAGCTTAGGTTGGCCAGCTTCTTATGGCTACACCTTC
CASSLGWPASYGYTF
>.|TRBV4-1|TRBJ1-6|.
TGCGCCAGCAGCCAACCAACACCGGGACTGCTGAATTCACCCCTCCACTTT
CASSQPTPGLLNSPLHF
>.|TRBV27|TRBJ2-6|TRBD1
TGTGCCAGCAGTAAAGACAGGGACTCTGGGGCCAACGTCCTGACTTTC
CASSKDRDSGANVLTF
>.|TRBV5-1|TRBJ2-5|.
TGCGCCAGCAGCCCCTCAGGGGCTAGCGGAGAGACCCAGTACTTC
CASSPSGASGETQYF
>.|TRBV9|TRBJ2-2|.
TGTGCCAGCAGCCCCCGAGGTTATACCGGGGAGCTGTTTTTT
CASSPRGYTGELFF
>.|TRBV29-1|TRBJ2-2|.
TGCAGCGTTTATGAGGGGAACACCGGGGAGCTGTTTTTT
CSVYEGNTGELFF
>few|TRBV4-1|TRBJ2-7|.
TGTGCCAGCAGCCAAGCCATTGATTACGAGCAGTACTTC
CASSQAIDYEQYF
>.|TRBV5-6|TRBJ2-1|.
TGTGCCAGCAGCTTGGGTTCGCTGGCAAATGAGCAGTTCTTC
CASSLGSLANEQFF
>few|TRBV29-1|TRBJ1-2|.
TGCAGCGTTCTGGGGGTCAGAGATGGCTACACCTTC
CSVLGVRDGYTF
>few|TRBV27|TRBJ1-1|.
TGTGCCAGCAGTCCGCTCTGGATAGACAAGAACACTGAAGCTTTCTTT
CASSPLWIDKNTEAFF
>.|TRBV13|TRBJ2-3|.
TGTGCCAGCAGCTCAGGGGCAGATACGCAGTATTTT
CASSSGADTQYF
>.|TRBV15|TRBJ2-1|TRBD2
TGTGCCACCAGGGGAGGGATTGATGAGCAGTTCTTC
CATRGGIDEQFF
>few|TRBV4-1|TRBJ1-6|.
TGCGCCAGCAGCCAAGATCTACAGCCTAATTCACCCCTCCACTTT
CASSQDLQPNSPLHF
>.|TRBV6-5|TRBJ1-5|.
TGTGCCAGCAGTTACGCGTCCTTTAGCAATCAGCCCCAGCATTTT
CASSYASFSNQPQHF
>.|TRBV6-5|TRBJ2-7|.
TGTGCCAGCAGTTACTCAGACGGGTACGAGCAGTACTTC
CASSYSDGYEQYF
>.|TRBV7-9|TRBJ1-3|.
TGTGCCAGCCCGACAGGACGCTCTGGAAACACCATATATTTT
CASPTGRSGNTIYF
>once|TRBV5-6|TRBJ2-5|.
TGTGCCAGCAGCTTGGTGGCTCCTCAAGAGACCCAGTACTTC
CASSLVAPQETQYF
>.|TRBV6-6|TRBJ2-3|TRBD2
TGTGCCAGCAGTTGGACTAGCGGCACAGATACGCAGTATTTT
CASSWTSGTDTQYF
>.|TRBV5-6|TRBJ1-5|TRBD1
TGTGCCAGCAGCTTCGGGGACAGCCTTCAAGGACCCCAGCATTTT
CASSFGDSLQGPQHF